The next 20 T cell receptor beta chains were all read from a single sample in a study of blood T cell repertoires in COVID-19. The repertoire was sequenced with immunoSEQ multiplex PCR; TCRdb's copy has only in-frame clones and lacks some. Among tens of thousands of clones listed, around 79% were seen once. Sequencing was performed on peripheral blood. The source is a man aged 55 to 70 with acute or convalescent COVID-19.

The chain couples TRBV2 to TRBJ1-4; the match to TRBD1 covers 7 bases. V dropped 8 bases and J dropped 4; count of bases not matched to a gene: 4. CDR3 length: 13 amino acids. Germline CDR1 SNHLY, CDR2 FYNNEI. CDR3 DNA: TGTGCCAGCGTACAGGGGATTAATGAAAAACTGTTTTTT. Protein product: CASVQGINEKLFF.

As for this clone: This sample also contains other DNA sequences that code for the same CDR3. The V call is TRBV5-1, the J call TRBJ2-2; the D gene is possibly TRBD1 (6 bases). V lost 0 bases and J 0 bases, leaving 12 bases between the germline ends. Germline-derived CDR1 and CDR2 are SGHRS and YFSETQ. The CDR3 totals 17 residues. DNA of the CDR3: TGCGCCAGCAGCTTGGGTCACAGGGATTCGAACACCGGGGAGCTGTTTTTT. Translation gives CASSLGHRDSNTGELFF.

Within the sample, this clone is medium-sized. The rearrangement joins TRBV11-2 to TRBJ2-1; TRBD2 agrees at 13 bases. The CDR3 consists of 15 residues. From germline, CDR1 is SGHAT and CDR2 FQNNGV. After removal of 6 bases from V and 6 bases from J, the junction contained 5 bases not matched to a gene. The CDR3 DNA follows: TGTGCCAGCAGACTAGCGGGGGGGCCTCGCAATGAGCAGTTCTTC. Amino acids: CASRLAGGPRNEQFF.

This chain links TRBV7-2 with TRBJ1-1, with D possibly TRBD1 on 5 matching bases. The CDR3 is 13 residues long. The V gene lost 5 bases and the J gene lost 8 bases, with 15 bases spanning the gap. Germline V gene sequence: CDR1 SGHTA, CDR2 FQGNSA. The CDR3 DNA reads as TGTGCCAGCAGCCTTTTTTTGCAGGGAGAAGCTTTCTTT. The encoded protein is CASSLFLQGEAFF.

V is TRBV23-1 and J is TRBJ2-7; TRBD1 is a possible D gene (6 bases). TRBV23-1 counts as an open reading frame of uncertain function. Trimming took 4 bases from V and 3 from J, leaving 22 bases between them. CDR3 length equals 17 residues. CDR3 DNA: TGCGCCAGCAGTCCAAAAAAATCAACAGGGATGCACTACGAGCAGTACTTC. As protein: CASSPKKSTGMHYEQYF.

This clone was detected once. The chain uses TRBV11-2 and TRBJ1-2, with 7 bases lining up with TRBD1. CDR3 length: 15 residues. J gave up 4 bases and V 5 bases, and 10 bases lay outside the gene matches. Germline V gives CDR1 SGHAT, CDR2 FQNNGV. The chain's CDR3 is CASSRTRDRFYGYTF. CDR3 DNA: TGTGCCAGCAGCCGAACCCGGGACAGATTCTATGGCTACACCTTC.

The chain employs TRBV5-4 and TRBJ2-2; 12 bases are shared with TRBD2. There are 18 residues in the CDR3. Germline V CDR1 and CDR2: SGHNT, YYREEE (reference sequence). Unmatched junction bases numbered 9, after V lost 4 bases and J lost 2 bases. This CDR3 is CASSRQLAGGLNTGELFF. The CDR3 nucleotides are TGTGCCAGCAGCCGCCAACTAGCGGGGGGCCTAAACACCGGGGAGCTGTTTTTT.

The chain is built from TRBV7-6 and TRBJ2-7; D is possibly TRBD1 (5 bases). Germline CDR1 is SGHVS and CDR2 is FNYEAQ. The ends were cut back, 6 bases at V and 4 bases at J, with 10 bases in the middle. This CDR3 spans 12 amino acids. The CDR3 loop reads CASSRQGYEQYF. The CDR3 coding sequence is TGTGCCAGCAGTCGCCAGGGTTACGAGCAGTACTTC.

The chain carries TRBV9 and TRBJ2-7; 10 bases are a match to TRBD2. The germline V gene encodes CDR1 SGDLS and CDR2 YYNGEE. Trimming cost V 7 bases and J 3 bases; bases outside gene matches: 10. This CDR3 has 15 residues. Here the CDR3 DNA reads TGTGCCAGCTCCACACATAGCGGGGGGAACTACGAGCAGTACTTC. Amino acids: CASSTHSGGNYEQYF.

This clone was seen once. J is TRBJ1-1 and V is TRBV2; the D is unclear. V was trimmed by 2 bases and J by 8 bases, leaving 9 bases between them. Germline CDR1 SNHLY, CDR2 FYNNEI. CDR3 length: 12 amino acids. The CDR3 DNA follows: TGTGCCAGCAGTGAATGGAGGCTCGAAGCTTTCTTT. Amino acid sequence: CASSEWRLEAFF.

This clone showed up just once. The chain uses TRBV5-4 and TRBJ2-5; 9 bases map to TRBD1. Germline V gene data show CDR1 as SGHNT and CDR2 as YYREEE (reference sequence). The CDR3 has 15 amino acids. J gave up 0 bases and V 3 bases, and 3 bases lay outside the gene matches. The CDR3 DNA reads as TGTGCCAGCAGCTGGACAGGGGACTACCAAGAGACCCAGTACTTC. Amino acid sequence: CASSWTGDYQETQYF.

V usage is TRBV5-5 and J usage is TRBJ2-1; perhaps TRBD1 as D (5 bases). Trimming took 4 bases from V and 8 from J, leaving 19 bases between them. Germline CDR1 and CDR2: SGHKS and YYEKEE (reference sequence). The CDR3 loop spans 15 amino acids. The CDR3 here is CASSPPKQGMDEQFF. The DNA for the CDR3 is TGTGCCAGCAGCCCCCCGAAGCAGGGAATGGATGAGCAGTTCTTC.

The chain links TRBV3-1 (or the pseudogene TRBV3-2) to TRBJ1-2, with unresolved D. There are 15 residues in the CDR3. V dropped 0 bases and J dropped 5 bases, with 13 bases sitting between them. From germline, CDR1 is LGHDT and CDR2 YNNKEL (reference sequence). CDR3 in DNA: TGTGCCAGCAGCCAAGAGGGAAGCGGCAGTTATGGCTACACCTTC. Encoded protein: CASSQEGSGSYGYTF.

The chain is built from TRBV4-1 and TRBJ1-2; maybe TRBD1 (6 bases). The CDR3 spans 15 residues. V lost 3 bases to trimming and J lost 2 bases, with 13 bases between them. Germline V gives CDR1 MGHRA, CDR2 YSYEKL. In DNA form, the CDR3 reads TGCGCCAGCAGCCAGCAAGGGGGAGAGAACTATGGCTACACCTTC. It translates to CASSQQGGENYGYTF.

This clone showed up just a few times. CDR3 DNA: TGTGCCAGCTCACCGGGCAGGGGGCCCGAGACCCAGTACTTC. Amino acid sequence: CASSPGRGPETQYF. The chain employs TRBV18 and TRBJ2-5; TRBD1 matches 8 bases. The CDR3 loop spans 14 amino acids. V was clipped by 3 bases and J by 5 bases; unmatched bases: 5. CDR1 and CDR2 (germline): KGHSH, LQKENI.

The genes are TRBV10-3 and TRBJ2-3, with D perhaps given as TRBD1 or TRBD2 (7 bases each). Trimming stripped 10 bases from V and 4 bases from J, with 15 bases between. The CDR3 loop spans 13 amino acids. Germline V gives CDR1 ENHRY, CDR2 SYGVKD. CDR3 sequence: CATRGGAADTQYF. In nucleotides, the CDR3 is TGTGCCACCAGGGGGGGGGCCGCAGATACGCAGTATTTT.

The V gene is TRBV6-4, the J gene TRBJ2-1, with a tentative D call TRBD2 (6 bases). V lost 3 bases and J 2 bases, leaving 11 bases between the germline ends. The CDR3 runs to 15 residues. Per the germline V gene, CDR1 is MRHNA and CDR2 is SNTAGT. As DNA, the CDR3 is TGTGCCAGCAGTGAGGTGGGAGGTCCCTACAATGAGCAGTTCTTC. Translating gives CASSEVGGPYNEQFF.

This CDR3 reads CASSLSGGINSPLHF. DNA for the CDR3: TGTGCCAGCTCACTTTCCGGGGGAATTAATTCACCCCTCCACTTT. The J gene is TRBJ1-6, the V gene TRBV18; a weak D match, TRBD1 (5 bases). Deletions cut 4 bases from V and 6 bases from J, with 13 bases between. The CDR3 loop spans 15 amino acids. The germline V gene encodes CDR1 KGHSH and CDR2 LQKENI.

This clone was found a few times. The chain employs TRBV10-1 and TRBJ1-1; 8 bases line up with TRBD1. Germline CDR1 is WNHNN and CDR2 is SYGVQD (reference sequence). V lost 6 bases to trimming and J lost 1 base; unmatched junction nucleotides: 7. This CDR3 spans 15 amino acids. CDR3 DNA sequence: TGCGCCAGCAGCGGGGGACAGGCGGAGAACACTGAAGCTTTCTTT. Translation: CASSGGQAENTEAFF.

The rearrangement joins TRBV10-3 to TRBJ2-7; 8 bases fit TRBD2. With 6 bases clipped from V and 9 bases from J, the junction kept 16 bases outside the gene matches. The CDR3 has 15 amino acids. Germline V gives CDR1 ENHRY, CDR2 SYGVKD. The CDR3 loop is CAISRGGDRLRGQYF. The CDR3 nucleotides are TGTGCCATCAGCCGGGGGGGGGACCGGCTACGAGGGCAGTACTTC.